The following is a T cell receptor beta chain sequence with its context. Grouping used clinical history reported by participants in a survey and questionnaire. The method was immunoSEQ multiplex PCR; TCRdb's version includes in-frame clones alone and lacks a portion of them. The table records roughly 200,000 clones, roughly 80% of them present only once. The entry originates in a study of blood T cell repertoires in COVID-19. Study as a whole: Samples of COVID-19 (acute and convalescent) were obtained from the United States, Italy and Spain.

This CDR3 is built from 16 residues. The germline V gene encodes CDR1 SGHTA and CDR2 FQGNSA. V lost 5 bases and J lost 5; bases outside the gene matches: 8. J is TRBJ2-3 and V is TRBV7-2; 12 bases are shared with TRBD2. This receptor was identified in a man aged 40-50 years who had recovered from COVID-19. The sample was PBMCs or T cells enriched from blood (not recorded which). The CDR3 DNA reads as TGTGCCAGCAGCAACCTAGCGGGAGGGCCGAGAGATACGCAGTATTTT. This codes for CASSNLAGGPRDTQYF. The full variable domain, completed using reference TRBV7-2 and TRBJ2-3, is GAGVSQSPSNKVTEKGKDVELRCDPISGHTALYWYRQSLGQGLEFLIYFQGNSAPDKSGLPSDRFSAERTGGSVSTLTIQRTQQEDSAVYLCASSNLAGGPRDTQYFGPGTRLTVL.